This passage covers 21 T cell receptor beta chains from one sample sequenced in a study of blood T cell repertoires in COVID-19. Using immunoSEQ multiplex PCR, the repertoire was profiled, and TCRdb retains in-frame clones only, with some absent. Here the sample spans 150,000 or so clones, 85% being singletons. Sequenced sample: peripheral blood. These receptors were collected from a human donor with acute or convalescent COVID-19. The donor label of this sample is uncertain.

The chain carries TRBV12-3 or TRBV12-4 and TRBJ1-1; no reliable D call. This CDR3 comprises 13 residues. The germline V and J ends were trimmed by 1 base and 4 bases, with 7 bases remaining between them. This CDR3 reads CASSLVPITEAFF. The CDR3 DNA follows: TGTGCCAGCAGTTTAGTCCCCATCACTGAAGCTTTCTTT.

The chain's CDR3 is CASSPVRGVETQYF. CDR3 sequence (DNA): TGTGCCAGCAGCCCCGTCAGGGGGGTAGAGACCCAGTACTTC. This chain uses TRBV3-1 (or the pseudogene TRBV3-2) with TRBJ2-5; D may be TRBD1 (7 bases). Trimming took 4 bases from V and 4 from J, leaving 13 bases between them. From germline, CDR1 is LGHDT and CDR2 YNNKEL (reference sequence). CDR3 size: 14 residues.

The genes are TRBV18 and TRBJ1-2; 11 nucleotides line up with TRBD1. The CDR3 has 16 amino acids. V shed 1 base and J 6 bases; nucleotides not matched to a gene: 7. Looked up from germline, CDR1 is KGHSH and CDR2 is LQKENI. The CDR3 protein is CASSPRTGGYGNGYTF. The CDR3 coding sequence is TGTGCCAGCTCACCACGGACAGGGGGCTACGGAAATGGCTACACCTTC.

The chain has TRBV19 and TRBJ2-1; 8 bases align to TRBD2. V shed 3 bases and J 7 bases; nucleotides not matched to a gene: 14. From germline, CDR1 is LNHDA and CDR2 SQIVND (reference sequence). CDR3 length equals 17 residues. Written as DNA, the CDR3 is TGTGCCAGTAGTATCCAAACTGTAGCGGGGAGGGTTAATGAGCAGTTCTTC. Its translation is CASSIQTVAGRVNEQFF.

This clone was detected once. The chain recombines TRBV19 with TRBJ1-5, with a tentative D call TRBD1 (6 bases). Trimming stripped 7 bases from V and 6 bases from J, with 10 bases between. The CDR3 covers 12 residues. Per germline, CDR1 LNHDA and CDR2 SQIVND (reference sequence). The CDR3 DNA is TGTGCCAGTAACAGGGTACCTCAGCCCCAGCATTTT. This sequence encodes CASNRVPQPQHF. Full variable domain (rest looked up from reference TRBV19 and TRBJ1-5): DGGITQSPKYLFRKEGQNVTLSCEQNLNHDAMYWYRQDPGQGLRLIYYSQIVNDFQKGDIAEGYSVSREKKESFPLTVTSAQKNPTAFYLCASNRVPQPQHFGDGTRLSIL.

This rearrangement joins TRBV7-8 to TRBJ2-1; 7 nucleotides line up with TRBD2. The germline CDR1 and CDR2 sequences are SGHVS and FQNEAQ. The junction had 9 bases not matched to a gene; V was cut back by 4 bases and J by 3 bases. The CDR3 is 16 residues long. The CDR3 reads CASSSLGGGIYNEQFF. In DNA, the CDR3 is TGTGCCAGCAGCTCCCTTGGGGGGGGGATCTACAATGAGCAGTTCTTC.

With respect to this clone: Other DNA sequences from this sample encode an identical CDR3 as well. The chain has TRBV18 and TRBJ1-1; D ambiguous. V was pared by 2 bases and J by 0 bases, with 4 bases between. Germline loops: CDR1 KGHSH, CDR2 LQKENI. This CDR3 comprises 13 residues. The CDR3 DNA reads TGTGCCAGCTCACCAACTATGAACACTGAAGCTTTCTTT. Residues: CASSPTMNTEAFF.

This rearrangement joins TRBV11-3 to TRBJ2-1, with a tentative D call TRBD2 (5 bases). Deletions cut 2 bases from V and 9 bases from J, with 14 bases between. The CDR3 is 14 amino acids. The germline V gene encodes CDR1 SGHNT and CDR2 YENEEA. The CDR3 nucleotides are TGTGCCAGCAGCTTATTTGGAGGAACATTTGAGCAGTTCTTC. Translating it yields CASSLFGGTFEQFF.

This chain uses TRBV9 with TRBJ1-5; D is unclear. The CDR3 consists of 13 residues. The V and J ends lost 0 bases and 9 bases respectively, with 10 bases between them. Germline-derived CDR1 and CDR2 are SGDLS and YYNGEE. CDR3 DNA sequence: TGTGCCAGCAGCGTAGAGGGCGGAGGGCCCCAGCATTTT. Translating gives CASSVEGGGPQHF.

The V and J genes are TRBV7-3 and TRBJ2-1; tentatively, D is TRBD2 (5 bases). Germline CDR1 and CDR2: SGHTA and FQGTGA. The CDR3 extends over 14 amino acids. Trimming pared 0 bases from V and 9 bases from J, leaving 12 bases between. The CDR3 DNA reads as TGTGCCAGCAGCTTAACGAAGGAGGAAGGTGAGCAGTTCTTC. It specifies CASSLTKEEGEQFF.

This chain links TRBV18 with TRBJ1-4, with 8 nucleotides matching TRBD1. This CDR3 contains 14 residues. V lost 2 bases and J lost 7; bases outside the gene matches: 3. Per the germline V gene, CDR1 is KGHSH and CDR2 is LQKENI. CDR3 bases: TGTGCCAGCTCACCATCACAGGGGGGTGAAAAACTGTTTTTT. This gives the protein CASSPSQGGEKLFF.

The CDR3 nucleotides read TGTGCCAGCAGTTTAGGCAGTGTGGGGCGGTATTACAATGAGCAGTTCTTC. Translated: CASSLGSVGRYYNEQFF. The chain uses TRBV27 and TRBJ2-1, with a tentative D call TRBD1 (5 bases). This CDR3 is 17 amino acids long. Germline assignment: CDR1 MNHEY and CDR2 SMNVEV (reference sequence). V shed 2 bases and J shed 4 bases, with 18 bases lying between them.

The chain couples TRBV5-6 to TRBJ1-2, with a tentative D call TRBD1 (5 bases). The V and J ends lost 1 base and 4 bases respectively, with 14 bases between them. The CDR3 has 15 residues. Germline-derived CDR1 and CDR2 are SGHDT and YYEEEE. Here the CDR3 DNA reads TGTGCCAGCAGCTTGCGGGCCAGGGTTTTCTATGGCTACACCTTC. It yields the protein CASSLRARVFYGYTF. The variable domain in full, with the rest retrieved from reference TRBV5-6 and TRBJ1-2, is DAGVTQSPTHLIKTRGQQVTLRCSPKSGHDTVSWYQQALGQGPQFIFQYYEEEERQRGNFPDRFSGHQFPNYSSELNVNALLLGDSALYLCASSLRARVFYGYTFGSGTRLTVV.

The chain carries TRBV25-1 and TRBJ1-2; the D is unclear. The CDR3 length is 12 residues. Germline CDR1 reads MGHDK; CDR2 reads SYGVNS. V was shortened by 3 bases and J by 5 bases, with 7 bases between the two germline ends. This CDR3 is CASSDSYYGYTF. The CDR3 nucleotides are TGTGCCAGCAGTGATAGCTATTATGGCTACACCTTC.

The V call is TRBV11-3, the J call TRBJ1-2; the D gene is possibly TRBD1 (5 bases). Germline V gene lookup returns CDR1 SGHNT and CDR2 YENEEA. V was shortened by 10 bases and J by 2 bases, with 11 bases between the two germline ends. The CDR3 spans 12 residues. This CDR3 is CATGVKNYGYTF. The CDR3 DNA is TGTGCCACGGGGGTGAAGAACTATGGCTACACCTTC.

Details on this clone: This specimen includes other DNA sequences encoding the same CDR3. The chain carries TRBV5-1 and TRBJ2-7, with 9 bases aligning to TRBD1. Germline loops: CDR1 SGHRS, CDR2 YFSETQ. Unmatched junction bases numbered 3, after V lost 4 bases and J lost 1 base. This CDR3 contains 14 residues. The CDR3 loop is CASSLGQGSYEQYF. CDR3 bases: TGCGCCAGCAGCCTGGGACAGGGTTCCTACGAGCAGTACTTC.

The chain carries TRBV6-1 and TRBJ1-5; weak D call: TRBD1 (6 bases). Germline V gene lookup returns CDR1 MNHNS and CDR2 SASEGT. Deletions cut 3 bases from V and 2 bases from J, with 8 bases between. This CDR3 spans 14 amino acids. CDR3 amino acids: CASSEYRGNQPQHF. CDR3 coding DNA: TGTGCCAGCAGTGAGTACAGGGGCAATCAGCCCCAGCATTTT.

V is TRBV27 and J is TRBJ1-2; tentatively, D is TRBD1 (6 bases). Trimming took off 3 bases at V and 3 bases at J, with 11 bases between the two ends. The CDR3 has 14 residues. Looked up from germline, CDR1 is MNHEY and CDR2 is SMNVEV (reference sequence). The CDR3 nucleotides read TGTGCCAGCAGTTTTACAGGGTCACACTATGGCTACACCTTC. Encoded protein: CASSFTGSHYGYTF.

The chain has TRBV29-1 and TRBJ1-1, with D possibly matching TRBD1 (6 bases). The CDR3 runs to 13 residues. The V and J ends lost 8 bases and 0 bases respectively, with 13 bases between them. CDR1 and CDR2 (germline): SQVTM, ANQGSEA. In DNA form, the CDR3 reads TGCAGCTATCGACGGGACATGAACACTGAAGCTTTCTTT. Translating it yields CSYRRDMNTEAFF.

The CDR3 here is CASSVGQGGEKLFF. The CDR3 region has the DNA TGTGCCAGCAGCGTAGGGCAGGGGGGTGAAAAACTGTTTTTT. This chain connects TRBV9 to TRBJ1-4, with 7 nucleotides matching TRBD1. This CDR3 spans 14 amino acids. V lost 0 bases to trimming and J lost 7 bases; unmatched junction nucleotides: 3. Germline V lookup: CDR1 SGDLS, CDR2 YYNGEE. The full variable domain, rest sourced from reference TRBV9 and TRBJ1-4, is DSGVTQTPKHLITATGQRVTLRCSPRSGDLSVYWYQQSLDQGLQFLIQYYNGEERAKGNILERFSAQQFPDLHSELNLSSLELGDSALYFCASSVGQGGEKLFFGSGTQLSVL.

The rearrangement joins TRBV3-1 (or the pseudogene TRBV3-2) to TRBJ1-1, with D possibly matching TRBD1 (5 bases). Germline CDR1 LGHDT, CDR2 YNNKEL (reference sequence). V lost 1 base and J 8 bases, leaving 17 bases between the germline ends. The CDR3 has 15 residues. CDR3 protein: CASSQGPPGGKEAFF. The CDR3, as DNA: TGTGCCAGCAGCCAAGGCCCGCCGGGGGGGAAAGAAGCTTTCTTT.